This TCR beta chain is from a study of blood T cell repertoires in COVID-19 (TCRdb year 2020). As for the study more broadly: Samples from collaborators originated in the United States, Italy and Spain and spanned both the acute and convalescent phases of COVID-19. The prospective study material was composed of cDNA or gDNA derived from T cells, B-cell-depleted T cells, or PBMCs. The dataset comprised deeply sampled blood TCRbeta repertoires from subjects exposed to, actively infected with, or recovered from COVID-19. The repertoires were made available in a free public database intended to serve as a resource for research on the immune response to SARS-CoV-2. Samples came from the ongoing ImmuneRACE study (first 160 participants) plus 1,254 subjects from 6 global collaborators. Nearly every sample came with metadata listing a de-identified subject ID, COVID-19 status, age in years and sex. HLA class I and class II types, where available, came from metadata supplied by the sample provider rather than from assay-based typing. Points the paper makes about the study in general: The amount of clinical and demographic metadata varied by source and participant and was provided uncurated.

This clone was picked up a small number of times. Its antigen remains unidentified. No base-level quality is on record; no much larger clone is a single base apart. Looking up the germline V gene yields CDR1 SGHVS and CDR2 FQNEAQ. The CDR3 has 15 amino acids, counting the end cysteine and phenylalanine. This entry keeps only the CDR3 DNA: 45 bases, framed from base 1. V was cut back by 1 base and J by 5 bases, leaving a gap of 15 bases between them. Enrolling through a virtual design, the prospective study's participants ranged in age from roughly 18 to 89 years and lived across roughly 24 United States geographic areas. Cohort assignment in the prospective study relied on participant-reported clinical history from a screening survey and a study questionnaire. In the prospective study, mobile phlebotomists collected whole blood, serum and a nasopharyngeal or oropharyngeal swab from each participant. Prospective study participants could optionally give additional blood draws and questionnaires over a roughly two-month period. Prospective study blood samples were shipped either frozen or at room temperature before DNA extraction.

The immunoSEQ Assay, a bias-controlled multiplex PCR, was used to amplify TCRbeta CDR3 regions from genomic DNA. Per the source publication's procedure: The number of nucleated cells in each sample was estimated from the amplification of reference gene primers within the assay. To quantify the absolute abundance of each unique TCRbeta CDR3 rearrangement, sequence reads were collapsed and filtered. For each sample, productive Simpson clonality was calculated as the square root of Simpson's diversity index over productive rearrangements. The immuneACCESS repertoire file appears here via TCRdb, limited to in-frame rearrangements. These files lack a portion of the clones; in checked studies, under half of the deficit traces to unresolved V genes, and the cause of the others is not known. That table furnishes V, J and clone size, whereas the DNA furnished D and trimming. Here the sample has 200,000 to 250,000 clones; around 86% occur a single time. The biggest ten clones account for 3.8% of the sample.

The sample comprised PBMCs or T cells enriched from blood (not recorded which). The V and J genes are TRBV7-8 and TRBJ2-7; 6 matching bases give a weak D call of TRBD1. The receptor was isolated from a woman aged 40 to 55 with acute COVID-19. The DNA is TGTGCCAGCAGCTTAGAGGGGCAGGGGTTCCACGAGCAGTACTTC. Its protein is CASSLEGQGFHEQYF.